The present TCR beta chain was sequenced within a study of cytomegalovirus exposure and HLA in healthy donors. Background on the study: In a later analysis, it was reported that the approximately 110 validation repertoires had been produced on the same platform as the roughly 650 repertoires belonging to the first cohort. Study-level points and caveats: Listed as cytomegalovirus-associated were 170 or so TCR beta chains.

Measured with immunoSEQ multiplex PCR; TCRdb has only the in-frame clones, and not every one. Of roughly 75,000 clones listed, 90% to 95% are singletons. The donors were part of the validation cohort of roughly 130 subjects. That cohort was separate from the first cohort, which comprised some 670 subjects. As concerns this clone: Its antigen is still unknown.

The clonotype originates from a woman between 18 and 29 years old in good health and CMV-seronegative. Source material: PBMCs.

CDR3 nucleotides: TGTGCCAGTAGTAGACAGTTAAATGAAAAACTGTTTTTT. Amino acids: CASSRQLNEKLFF. The chain has TRBV19 and TRBJ1-4; the D gene is possibly TRBD1 (5 bases). Trimming took off 4 bases at V and 5 bases at J, with 8 bases between the two ends. The CDR3 consists of 13 residues. Per germline, CDR1 LNHDA and CDR2 SQIVND (reference sequence). The complete variable domain, with remaining parts taken from reference TRBV19 and TRBJ1-4, reads DGGITQSPKYLFRKEGQNVTLSCEQNLNHDAMYWYRQDPGQGLRLIYYSQIVNDFQKGDIAEGYSVSREKKESFPLTVTSAQKNPTAFYLCASSRQLNEKLFFGSGTQLSVL.